The entry that follows covers one TCR beta chain sequence. This receptor's antigen is unknown. No much larger clonotype is one base removed from it; base qualities were not supplied. The library was generated by 5' RACE. The sequencer listed for this sample is Illumina HiSeq 2000. A universal primer binding site was added through template switching, and the final cDNA carried a unique molecular identifier so that TCR cDNA molecules could be counted accurately. First-strand cDNA for TCR alpha and beta chains was synthesized from specific primers in the conserved constant-segment region. Each cDNA library was double barcoded, with a SMART-Mk sample barcode plus Illumina barcodes, to control for contamination. TruSeq adapter sequences and Illumina sample barcodes were added in two successive PCR steps. TCR alpha and beta cDNA libraries were sequenced on the Illumina HiSeq platform with custom primers. Regarding the original processing steps: Raw reads were processed with MiGEC to extract unique molecular identifiers, and MiXCR was used to determine CDR3 positions. For each individual, recombination models were inferred using an EM algorithm with the repgenHMM and IGoR tools. Shared clonotypes were analyzed with the tcR package in R, and sharing was normalized by the product of cloneset sizes. To study raw recombination free of thymic and clonal selection effects, out-of-frame nonproductive sequences were analyzed. The raw public data were reprocessed by TCRdb itself: fastp quality trimming at Q25, MiXCR clonotype calling, in-frame beta chains only. One record per CDR3 amino acid sequence lists the most common genes and DNA. These V and J calls derive from TCRdb rather than the authors' analysis. The table for this sample lists 1.5 million or so distinct CDR3 sequences; under 35% of them were counted only once. The ten largest make up about 0.27% of the sample.

The CDR3 holds 16 amino acids from the cysteine to the phenylalanine. Just the 48-base CDR3 DNA is kept, in frame starting at base 1. The V end gives up 3 bases and the J end 8 bases, leaving 10 bases in the junction not matched to a gene. CDR1 MNHEY and CDR2 SMNVEV are derived from the germline V gene (reference sequence). This sample was taken from a study of identical twins (dated by TCRdb to the mid-2010s). Context from the whole study: To test whether fetal clonotypes persist, the study used deep sequencing on TCR alpha and beta repertoires from monozygotic twins, unrelated adults of various ages, and cord blood. Replicate twin experiments were performed at different times using different library preparation protocols to rule out contamination.

All donors were healthy Caucasians. General study outcomes and caveats: Abundant cord blood beta clonotypes had fewer insertions, young adult naive repertoires showed a similar but weaker trend, and memory repertoires showed no such trend. A weaker excess of twin sharing was found in beta out-of-frame sequences because the signal-to-noise ratio was lowered by fewer shared sequences. Compared with coincidental sharing between unrelated individuals, an excess of low generation-probability sequences was observed among out-of-frame TCR alpha sequences shared between twins. Because the same donors could not be followed over many years, conclusions were based on cross-sectional statistical analysis. Out-of-frame TCR alpha sharing in monozygotic twins was systematically underestimated by recombination models, whereas sharing between unrelated individuals was in agreement with the recombination models. Zero-insertion analyses could be partly confounded by invariant T cells such as MAIT and iNKT, though diverse VJ usage argued against such confounding for most clonotypes.

The V and J segments used are TRBV27 and TRBJ1-4; 9 bases in between match TRBD1. Sequenced input: cord blood. This sequence originates from a newborn girl in good health. The DNA is as follows: TGTGCCAGCAGTTTCGCTACCGGGACAGGGCGGGAAAAACTGTTTTTT. The translation is CASSFATGTGREKLFF.